This record covers a single T cell receptor (beta chain). A few counts support this clone. The antigen it binds to is not known. No base quality values were provided; no much bigger clone lies one nucleotide off. TCRbeta CDR3 regions were amplified from genomic DNA by means of the immunoSEQ Assay, a bias-controlled multiplex PCR. The authors' pipeline ran thus. Within the assay, amplification of reference gene primers was used to estimate how many nucleated cells each sample contained. To quantify the absolute abundance of each unique TCRbeta CDR3 rearrangement, sequence reads were collapsed and filtered. For each sample, productive Simpson clonality was calculated by taking the square root of Simpson's diversity index across productive rearrangements. TCRdb took this table from immuneACCESS and kept in-frame rearrangements with V and J called. Such tables lack part of the clones; where checked against another copy, unresolved V genes explain under half of the gap, and the rest is unexplained. Clone size and the V and J calls come from that table; the DNA yielded D and trimming. In all, the sample holds fewer than 200,000 clones, and around 85% of those were seen once. Clones ranked in the top ten supply about a fifth of the sample.

The sample belongs to a study of blood T cell repertoires in COVID-19 (dated by TCRdb to 2018 to 2020). Notes on the research overall: Samples covering the acute and convalescent phases of COVID-19 were provided by collaborators in the United States, Italy and Spain. The dataset comprised deeply sampled blood TCRbeta repertoires from subjects exposed to, actively infected with, or recovered from COVID-19. Samples were obtained from the ongoing ImmuneRACE study (first 160 participants) and from 1,000 to 1,500 subjects provided by 6 global collaborators. A freely available public database, intended as a resource for researchers studying the immune response to SARS-CoV-2, is where the repertoires were released. A de-identified subject ID, COVID-19 status, age in years and sex were almost always included in the sample metadata. Where available, HLA class I and class II types were obtained from metadata supplied by the sample provider rather than from assay-based typing. The material from the prospective study consisted of cDNA or gDNA derived from T cells, B-cell-depleted T cells, or PBMCs. Study-wide findings and limitations: The quantity of clinical and demographic metadata differed by source and by participant and was supplied without curation.

Collaborating institutions collected whole blood in K2EDTA tubes following their own protocols. For TCRbeta analysis, collaborator samples were shipped as frozen whole blood, as isolated PBMCs, or as DNA extracted from either sample type. The CDR3, from cysteine to phenylalanine, totals 15 residues. Only the CDR3 part of the read is kept: 45 bases, read in frame from the first base. Relative to germline, V is missing 4 bases and J is missing 6 bases, with 11 bases of the junction outside any gene match. Sequences SGHRS (CDR1) and YFSETQ (CDR2) are obtained from the germline V gene. The source material was peripheral blood. The receptor chain draws on TRBV5-1 and TRBJ2-7, and 9 junction bases match TRBD2. The sequence derives from a man aged 65-85 years with active or convalescent COVID-19. The CDR3 loop reads CASSVGTSGLGEQYF. The DNA sequence follows: TGCGCCAGCAGCGTTGGAACTAGCGGGTTGGGCGAGCAGTACTTC.